Below, 12 T cell receptor beta chains from the same sample are listed, as sequenced in a study of blood T cell repertoires in COVID-19. Some clones are missing from TCRdb's copy, which holds only in-frame ones; the method was immunoSEQ multiplex PCR. The table lists approximately 260,000 clones, about nine tenths of them singletons. Sequencing was carried out using peripheral blood. These receptors all come from a woman between 40 and 55 years old with acute or convalescent COVID-19.

The rearrangement links TRBV5-1 to TRBJ1-2; 7 bases agree with TRBD1. Unmatched junction bases numbered 5, after V lost 4 bases and J lost 8 bases. There are 12 residues in the CDR3. Germline V gene data show CDR1 as SGHRS and CDR2 as YFSETQ. CDR3 protein: CASSPDRPGYTF. The CDR3 region has the DNA TGCGCCAGCAGCCCGGACAGGCCAGGCTACACCTTC.

The CDR3 loop reads CASSLGRGLGWNTEAFF. CDR3 nucleotide sequence: TGTGCCAGCAGCTTAGGCAGGGGGCTGGGTTGGAACACTGAAGCTTTCTTT. The J gene is TRBJ1-1, the V gene TRBV7-2; 8 bases fit TRBD1. Losses at the gene ends were 1 base for V and 1 base for J; bases not matched to a gene: 8. The CDR3 sequence is 17 residues long. Germline V gene sequence: CDR1 SGHTA, CDR2 FQGNSA.

J is TRBJ1-1 and V is TRBV6-5; D is unclear. CDR1 and CDR2 (germline): MNHEY, SVGAGI. Trimming left V 1 base short and J 5 bases short, with 11 bases between. There are 14 residues in the CDR3. The CDR3: CASSYWAGRTEAFF. The DNA of the CDR3 is TGTGCCAGCAGTTACTGGGCAGGAAGGACTGAAGCTTTCTTT.

The gene calls are TRBV4-1 and TRBJ1-2; no reliable D call. V was cut by 0 bases and J by 1 base, with 15 bases left in between. CDR3 length: 17 residues. CDR1 and CDR2 from the germline V gene are MGHRA and YSYEKL. The CDR3 DNA is TGCGCCAGCAGCCAAGATCGGGGTCAGGTGGTTAACTATGGCTACACCTTC. This encodes CASSQDRGQVVNYGYTF.

The chain's CDR3 is CAISESTKTSHETQYF. The CDR3 DNA is TGTGCCATCAGTGAGTCCACGAAGACTAGTCACGAGACCCAGTACTTC. The genes are TRBV10-3 and TRBJ2-5, with D possibly matching TRBD2 (6 bases). V was clipped by 0 bases and J by 5 bases, with 16 bases between them. Germline CDR1 reads ENHRY; CDR2 reads SYGVKD. The CDR3 totals 16 residues.

CDR3 in DNA: TGTGCCAGCAGCTTCACAGGGCTTCATGAGCAGTTCTTC. It yields the protein CASSFTGLHEQFF. The chain combines TRBV7-8 with TRBJ2-1; possibly TRBD1 for D (6 bases). Germline CDR1 and CDR2: SGHVS and FQNEAQ. Trimming removed 3 bases from V and 8 bases from J, with 11 bases in between. The CDR3 is 13 amino acids.

The chain carries TRBV5-1 and TRBJ2-2, with 7 bases lining up with TRBD2. CDR1 and CDR2 from the germline V gene are SGHRS and YFSETQ. The CDR3 extends over 16 amino acids. V lost 0 bases to trimming and J lost 0 bases; unmatched junction nucleotides: 2. The CDR3: CASSLAGGANTGELFF. The CDR3 region has the DNA TGCGCCAGCAGCTTGGCTGGGGGGGCGAACACCGGGGAGCTGTTTTTT.

This chain uses TRBV7-9 with TRBJ1-1; 9 bases are shared with TRBD1. V lost 5 bases to trimming and J lost 2 bases; unmatched junction nucleotides: 6. Germline assignment: CDR1 SEHNR and CDR2 FQNEAQ (reference sequence). The CDR3 extends over 15 amino acids. The DNA for the CDR3 is TGTGCCAGCAGCAAGGGGGACAGGGCAAACACTGAAGCTTTCTTT. Translation gives CASSKGDRANTEAFF.

The chain couples TRBV9 to TRBJ1-4; the match to TRBD1 covers 9 bases. Per germline, CDR1 SGDLS and CDR2 YYNGEE. V lost 3 bases, J lost 3 bases, and 6 bases stayed unmatched. The length of the CDR3 is 16 residues. The CDR3, as DNA: TGTGCCAGCAGCGGAGTGGGACAGGGCTCTAATGAAAAACTGTTTTTT. Residues: CASSGVGQGSNEKLFF.

The rearrangement links TRBV29-1 to TRBJ1-1; D possibly corresponds to TRBD1 (6 bases). Germline assignment: CDR1 SQVTM and CDR2 ANQGSEA. Between the trimmed V and J ends, which lost 4 bases and 4 bases, there was a span of 25 bases. The CDR3 runs 17 residues. The CDR3 coding sequence is TGCAGCGTTGGGGGCTTCCCAGGGGCCGTTTGGGGCACTGAAGCTTTCTTT. Translating it yields CSVGGFPGAVWGTEAFF.

J is TRBJ1-6 and V is TRBV5-1, with TRBD1 matching over 8 bases. The germline V gene encodes CDR1 SGHRS and CDR2 YFSETQ. After removal of 4 bases from V and 9 bases from J, the junction contained 9 bases not matched to a gene. This CDR3 region has 15 residues. In DNA form, the CDR3 reads TGCGCCAGCAGCCTTGGACAGGGTACGGTTTCACCCCTCCACTTT. It specifies CASSLGQGTVSPLHF.

V usage is TRBV2 and J usage is TRBJ2-3; 11 bases match TRBD2. This CDR3 comprises 15 residues. From germline, CDR1 is SNHLY and CDR2 FYNNEI. The V segment lost 6 bases and the J segment 7 bases; nucleotides outside the gene matches: 9. The CDR3 region is CASRKGLAAPNTQYF. In DNA form, the CDR3 reads TGTGCCAGCAGGAAGGGACTAGCGGCCCCGAATACGCAGTATTTT.